What follows are 16 T cell receptor beta chains derived from one specimen sequenced in a study of shared clonotypes between healthy human individuals. Libraries were prepared by immunoSEQ multiplex PCR; TCRdb keeps only in-frame clonotypes and omits some of them. Among 2 million to 2.5 million clones listed, approximately 94% were seen once. Source material: naive CD4+ T cells sorted from blood. Subset noted: CD45RA+ positively selected. Receptors originate from a man aged 18 to 29 in good health.

V usage is TRBV25-1 and J usage is TRBJ2-3; TRBD1 matches at 11 bases. The germline V gene has CDR1 MGHDK and CDR2 SYGVNS. This CDR3 has 16 amino acids. The J segment lost 4 bases and the V segment lost 8 bases, leaving 11 bases of the junction unmatched. The CDR3 DNA reads as TGTGCCAGCCGTTCGGGGACAGGGGGTAGGGCAGATACGCAGTATTTT. It is translated as CASRSGTGGRADTQYF.

The rearrangement links TRBV5-4 to TRBJ2-7; D gene uncertain. This CDR3 has 16 amino acids. Germline lookup yields CDR1 SGHNT and CDR2 YYREEE (reference sequence). The V gene lost 4 bases and the J gene lost 0 bases, with 17 bases spanning the gap. The CDR3 reads CASSPKSVRSSYEQYF. CDR3 nucleotides: TGTGCCAGCAGCCCCAAGAGCGTCCGGAGCTCCTACGAGCAGTACTTC.

Worth noting for this clone: This specimen includes other DNA sequences encoding the same CDR3. CDR3 in amino acids: CASSLGGGQPQHF. The CDR3 nucleotides are TGTGCCAGCAGCTTAGGGGGGGGACAGCCCCAGCATTTT. The chain uses TRBV7-9 and TRBJ1-5, with D maybe TRBD1 (5 bases). The germline V and J ends were trimmed by 1 base and 7 bases, with 8 bases remaining between them. CDR1 is SEHNR, CDR2 FQNEAQ, per germline (reference sequence). The CDR3 is made up of 13 amino acids.

The chain employs TRBV28 and TRBJ1-2; D perhaps matches TRBD1 (5 bases). The CDR3 length is 12 residues. The V gene lost 6 bases and the J gene lost 7 bases, with 12 bases spanning the gap. The germline V gene has CDR1 MDHEN and CDR2 SYDVKM. As DNA, the CDR3 is TGTGCCAGCAGCAGGGAGCTTTTTGGCTACACCTTC. Amino acid sequence: CASSRELFGYTF.

This chain uses TRBV23-1 with TRBJ1-5; no reliable D call. TRBV23-1 is given ORF status, its function remaining uncertain. V lost 3 bases, J lost 6 bases, and 24 bases lay in between. The CDR3 is 18 amino acids. DNA of the CDR3: TGCGCCAGCAGTCACCTCTACCCAACGGAGGGAAAGTGTCAGCCCCAGCATTTT. Protein product: CASSHLYPTEGKCQPQHF.

This sequence joins TRBV6-1 and TRBJ1-1, with TRBD1 matching over 8 bases. This CDR3 spans 18 amino acids. The germline V gene encodes CDR1 MNHNS and CDR2 SASEGT. The J segment lost 1 base and the V segment lost 4 bases, leaving 14 bases of the junction unmatched. The CDR3 nucleotides read TGTGCCAGCAGTGCGCCGTGGGACAGGATGAACCAGAACACTGAAGCTTTCTTT. It translates to CASSAPWDRMNQNTEAFF.

The rearrangement uses TRBV29-1 and TRBJ1-4; TRBD1 aligns across 7 bases. Losses at the gene ends were 7 bases for V and 4 bases for J; bases not matched to a gene: 6. The V gene's germline CDR1 is SQVTM and CDR2 ANQGSEA. The length of the CDR3 is 13 residues. CDR3 coding DNA: TGCAGCGGTAGGACAGGAAATAATGAAAAACTGTTTTTT. It specifies CSGRTGNNEKLFF.

The rearrangement joins TRBV2 to TRBJ2-1, with D maybe TRBD1 (6 bases). CDR1 is SNHLY and CDR2 is FYNNEI in the germline V gene. Deletions cut 6 bases from V and 12 bases from J, with 18 bases between. The CDR3 is made up of 13 amino acids. CDR3 region: CASSQNEGGGQFF. DNA for the CDR3: TGTGCCAGCAGCCAAAACGAAGGGGGTGGGCAGTTCTTC.

The chain has TRBV5-1 and TRBJ2-1; 8 nucleotides match TRBD1. The CDR3 runs to 15 residues. CDR1 is SGHRS and CDR2 is YFSETQ in the germline V gene. J lost 3 bases, V lost 2 bases, and 4 bases had no gene match. Written as DNA, the CDR3 is TGCGCCAGCAGCTTAACAGGGGGTCTCTACAATGAGCAGTTCTTC. It translates to CASSLTGGLYNEQFF.

The chain carries TRBV6-5 and TRBJ2-5; TRBD1 is a possible D gene (5 bases). The ends were cut back, 2 bases at V and 6 bases at J, with 13 bases in the middle. The CDR3 consists of 14 residues. Germline V gene sequence: CDR1 MNHEY, CDR2 SVGAGI. The CDR3 is CASSYDGARQTQYF. CDR3 sequence (DNA): TGTGCCAGCAGTTACGATGGGGCCCGCCAGACCCAGTACTTC.

The V gene is TRBV5-6, the J gene TRBJ1-2; TRBD1 agrees at 7 bases. Trimming cost V 1 base and J 4 bases; bases outside gene matches: 7. CDR3 size: 15 residues. In germline, CDR1 is SGHDT, CDR2 YYEEEE. The CDR3 DNA reads TGTGCCAGCAGCTTGCCGGCAGGGGGAGGCTATGGCTACACCTTC. Translating it yields CASSLPAGGGYGYTF.

This rearrangement joins TRBV29-1 to TRBJ1-1, with TRBD1 matching over 8 bases. The V gene's germline CDR1 is SQVTM and CDR2 ANQGSEA. This CDR3 is built from 17 residues. J lost 4 bases, V lost 2 bases, and 15 bases had no gene match. The CDR3 sequence is CSVESTRGRRSGTEAFF. In DNA, the CDR3 is TGCAGCGTTGAAAGTACCAGGGGGCGGAGGTCGGGCACTGAAGCTTTCTTT. The complete variable domain, with remaining parts taken from reference TRBV29-1 and TRBJ1-1, reads SAVISQKPSRDICQRGTSLTIQCQVDSQVTMMFWYRQQPGQSLTLIATANQGSEATYESGFVIDKFPISRPNLTFSTLTVSNMSPEDSSIYLCSVESTRGRRSGTEAFFGQGTRLTVV.

V usage is TRBV2 and J usage is TRBJ2-2, with 8 bases matching TRBD1. Looked up from germline, CDR1 is SNHLY and CDR2 is FYNNEI. The CDR3 runs to 15 residues. V dropped 6 bases and J dropped 6; count of bases not matched to a gene: 9. CDR3 nucleotides: TGTGCCAGCAGGGCCCCGGGACAGGTGGCCGGGGAGCTGTTTTTT. It yields the protein CASRAPGQVAGELFF.

The genes are TRBV5-4 and TRBJ2-7; D call uncertain. V was pared by 3 bases and J by 5 bases, with 6 bases between. The CDR3 runs 11 residues. Germline V gives CDR1 SGHNT, CDR2 YYREEE (reference sequence). This CDR3 reads CASSSPNEQYF. In DNA, the CDR3 is TGTGCCAGCAGCTCCCCGAACGAGCAGTACTTC. Based on the CDR3 plus reference TRBV5-4 and TRBJ2-7, the full variable domain is ETGVTQSPTHLIKTRGQQVTLRCSSQSGHNTVSWYQQALGQGPQFIFQYYREEENGRGNFPPRFSGLQFPNYSSELNVNALELDDSALYLCASSSPNEQYFGPGTRLTVT.

The chain has TRBV7-9 and TRBJ2-1; D possibly corresponds to TRBD2 (6 bases). Trimming pared 5 bases from V and 4 bases from J, leaving 15 bases between. The CDR3 covers 15 residues. The germline gives CDR1 SEHNR, CDR2 FQNEAQ (reference sequence). The CDR3 region has the DNA TGTGCCAGCAGCAATAGGGACTCCCCTTACAATGAGCAGTTCTTC. Residues: CASSNRDSPYNEQFF.

This chain connects TRBV18 to TRBJ1-4, with 12 nucleotides matching TRBD1. Germline lookup yields CDR1 KGHSH and CDR2 LQKENI. The ends lost 2 bases at V and 4 bases at J; junction bases unmatched: 2. The CDR3 spans 16 residues. CDR3 amino acids: CASSPGTGGRNEKLFF. The CDR3 region has the DNA TGTGCCAGCTCACCAGGGACAGGGGGCCGTAATGAAAAACTGTTTTTT.